The 29 T cell receptor beta chains listed next were all sequenced from one sample in a study of blood T cell repertoires in COVID-19. Libraries were prepared by immunoSEQ multiplex PCR; TCRdb keeps only in-frame clonotypes and omits some of them. The sample has 70,000 to 95,000 clones, approximately 90% seen once; the top ten hold 3.9%. Source material: peripheral blood. These receptors originate from a woman aged 45-65 years in a cohort sampled during active COVID-19.

V and J are TRBV25-1 and TRBJ1-1, with D possibly matching TRBD1 (5 bases). CDR1 is MGHDK, CDR2 SYGVNS, per germline. The V end was cut by 4 bases, the J end by 1 base, with 13 bases between. This CDR3 is 15 amino acids long. CDR3 region: CASSGWGVPNTEAFF. As DNA, the CDR3 is TGTGCCAGCAGTGGGTGGGGGGTCCCGAACACTGAAGCTTTCTTT.

The chain has TRBV3-1 (or the pseudogene TRBV3-2) and TRBJ1-5, with 8 bases matching TRBD1. The CDR3 extends over 18 amino acids. Germline CDR1 is LGHDT and CDR2 is YNNKEL (reference sequence). J was trimmed by 0 bases and V by 1 base; bases with no gene match: 8. CDR3 sequence reads: CASSQGGQGTISNQPQHF. CDR3 in DNA: TGTGCCAGCAGCCAAGGCGGACAGGGAACAATTAGCAATCAGCCCCAGCATTTT.

The rearrangement uses TRBV18 and TRBJ1-1; D gene uncertain. The CDR3 runs to 15 residues. Looked up from germline, CDR1 is KGHSH and CDR2 is LQKENI. The germline V and J ends were trimmed by 3 bases and 4 bases, with 15 bases remaining between them. The CDR3 region has the DNA TGTGCCAGCTCACCCTCGTGGGGTAGCGGCACTGAAGCTTTCTTT. Translation: CASSPSWGSGTEAFF. The full variable domain, in which reference TRBV18 and TRBJ1-1 provide the parts outside the CDR3, is NAGVMQNPRHLVRRRGQEARLRCSPMKGHSHVYWYRQLPEEGLKFMVYLQKENIIDESGMPKERFSAEFPKEGPSILRIQQVVRGDSAAYFCASSPSWGSGTEAFFGQGTRLTVV.

This clone was observed a handful of times. The chain carries TRBV6-6 and TRBJ2-3, with TRBD1 matching over 8 bases. V was pared by 5 bases and J by 1 base, with 2 bases of the junction left unmatched. The CDR3 consists of 14 residues. Germline CDR1 reads MNHNY; CDR2 reads SVGAGI (reference sequence). The CDR3, as DNA: TGTGCCAGCAGTCCGGGACAGGGCACAGATACGCAGTATTTT. This translates into CASSPGQGTDTQYF.

The rearrangement links TRBV9 to TRBJ2-5; possible D gene TRBD2, 6 bases. The CDR3 spans 16 residues. Germline V gene sequence: CDR1 SGDLS, CDR2 YYNGEE. The V end was cut by 0 bases, the J end by 4 bases, with 16 bases between. This CDR3 reads CASSVGPRVGGETQYF. The CDR3 bases are TGTGCCAGCAGCGTAGGTCCGCGGGTGGGGGGAGAGACCCAGTACTTC.

This CDR3 is CASSLVGTEMNTEAFF. The DNA for the CDR3 is TGTGCCAGCAGCCTCGTAGGGACAGAGATGAACACTGAAGCTTTCTTT. The chain employs TRBV5-6 and TRBJ1-1; 7 nucleotides agree with TRBD1. CDR3 length: 16 amino acids. After removal of 4 bases from V and 0 bases from J, the junction contained 9 bases not matched to a gene. Germline CDR1 reads SGHDT; CDR2 reads YYEEEE.

The J gene is TRBJ2-1, the V gene TRBV29-1; TRBD2 is a possible D gene (6 bases). CDR3 length: 13 amino acids. V gave up 0 bases and J gave up 12 bases, with 15 bases separating them. CDR1 SQVTM and CDR2 ANQGSEA come from the germline V gene. CDR3 region: CSVEDRHGGGQFF. The CDR3 coding sequence is TGCAGCGTTGAAGATCGTCACGGGGGAGGGCAGTTCTTC.

The genes are TRBV5-8 and TRBJ2-7, with 7 bases lining up with TRBD1. With V trimmed by 0 bases and J by 3 bases, 6 bases remained unmatched. The CDR3 totals 15 residues. Germline V lookup: CDR1 SGHTS, CDR2 YDEGEE. CDR3 sequence reads: CASSLDGTVYYEQYF. CDR3 in DNA: TGTGCCAGCAGCTTGGATGGGACAGTATACTACGAGCAGTACTTC.

V gene TRBV10-1 combines with J gene TRBJ1-1; tentative D call: TRBD1 (5 bases). The germline V and J ends were trimmed by 4 bases and 1 base, with 7 bases remaining between them. CDR1 and CDR2 from the germline V gene are WNHNN and SYGVQD (reference sequence). The CDR3 contains 13 residues. The CDR3 region has the DNA TGCGCCAGCAGTGTTGGACAGAACACTGAAGCTTTCTTT. Its protein product is CASSVGQNTEAFF.

CDR3: CASSFAGLGASYGYTF. Written as DNA, the CDR3 is TGTGCCAGCAGCTTCGCCGGCCTTGGGGCGAGCTATGGCTACACCTTC. This chain connects TRBV5-4 to TRBJ1-2; TRBD1 might be the D (5 bases). Germline values: CDR1 SGHNT, CDR2 YYREEE (reference sequence). The CDR3 totals 16 residues. Trimming stripped 2 bases from V and 4 bases from J, with 18 bases between.

The chain recombines TRBV19 with TRBJ2-5; possible D gene TRBD1, 5 bases. V gave up 3 bases and J gave up 9 bases, with 11 bases separating them. Germline CDR1 and CDR2: LNHDA and SQIVND (reference sequence). CDR3 length equals 12 residues. CDR3 sequence reads: CASSIAGSAQYF. The CDR3 coding sequence is TGTGCCAGTAGTATCGCAGGGTCTGCCCAGTACTTC.

The J gene is TRBJ1-4, the V gene TRBV5-1; unclear D gene. V gave up 4 bases and J gave up 2 bases, with 12 bases separating them. In germline, CDR1 is SGHRS, CDR2 YFSETQ. This CDR3 contains 15 residues. In nucleotides, the CDR3 is TGCGCCAGCAGCCTCGCCGGTGAGACTAATGAAAAACTGTTTTTT. Residues: CASSLAGETNEKLFF.

The chain carries TRBV5-1 and TRBJ2-7, with TRBD1 as a possible D gene (5 bases). The CDR3 has 16 amino acids. The germline gives CDR1 SGHRS, CDR2 YFSETQ. Trimming stripped 1 base from V and 7 bases from J, with 21 bases between. CDR3 sequence: CASSLTGQTTQDEQYF. The CDR3 DNA is TGCGCCAGCAGCTTGACAGGACAAACGACCCAGGATGAGCAGTACTTC. The complete variable domain, with remaining parts taken from reference TRBV5-1 and TRBJ2-7, reads KAGVTQTPRYLIKTRGQQVTLSCSPISGHRSVSWYQQTPGQGLQFLFEYFSETQRNKGNFPGRFSGRQFSNSRSEMNVSTLELGDSALYLCASSLTGQTTQDEQYFGPGTRLTVT.

The CDR3 loop reads CASSYSVTRNTEAFF. As DNA, the CDR3 is TGTGCCAGCAGTTACTCCGTCACACGGAACACTGAAGCTTTCTTT. This rearrangement joins TRBV6-5 to TRBJ1-1; D ambiguous. The germline V gene encodes CDR1 MNHEY and CDR2 SVGAGI. Trimming pared 0 bases from V and 1 base from J, leaving 9 bases between. The CDR3 is 15 amino acids.

In DNA form, the CDR3 reads TGCAGCGTTGGGTTGCGGTACGGGGAGCTGTTTTTT. This translates into CSVGLRYGELFF. The gene calls are TRBV29-1 and TRBJ2-2; D remains ambiguous. Germline loops: CDR1 SQVTM, CDR2 ANQGSEA. The CDR3 loop spans 12 amino acids. V lost 4 bases to trimming and J lost 7 bases, with 10 bases between them.

This chain uses TRBV3-1 (or the pseudogene TRBV3-2) with TRBJ1-3; TRBD1 matches 7 bases. The germline V gene has CDR1 LGHDT and CDR2 YNNKEL (reference sequence). This CDR3 is 16 amino acids long. The junction had 8 bases not matched to a gene; V was cut back by 4 bases and J by 2 bases. CDR3 sequence reads: CASSPVSDRAGNTIYF. The CDR3 nucleotides read TGTGCCAGCAGCCCTGTGAGTGACAGGGCTGGAAACACCATATATTTT.

The chain joins TRBV3-1 (or the pseudogene TRBV3-2) to TRBJ2-4; 10 bases are shared with TRBD2. Trimming at V came to 4 bases and at J to 6 bases, leaving 3 bases not matched to a gene. Germline CDR1 LGHDT, CDR2 YNNKEL (reference sequence). This CDR3 contains 14 residues. The CDR3 is CASSRAGGINIQYF. In DNA, the CDR3 is TGTGCCAGCAGCCGAGCGGGAGGGATAAACATTCAGTACTTC.

In DNA form, the CDR3 reads TGTGCCAGCAGCCAAGATTCGACAGTCAATCAGCCCCAGCATTTT. As protein: CASSQDSTVNQPQHF. The chain couples TRBV3-1 (or the pseudogene TRBV3-2) to TRBJ1-5; possible D gene TRBD1, 5 bases. There are 15 residues in the CDR3. Trimming shortened V by 0 bases and J by 3 bases, and 9 bases separated the two germline ends. Germline V gives CDR1 LGHDT, CDR2 YNNKEL (reference sequence).

This clone appeared once. The chain carries TRBV5-6 and TRBJ2-5; no clear D gene. V lost 0 bases and J lost 4, with 4 bases in between. Germline V CDR1 and CDR2: SGHDT, YYEEEE. The CDR3 loop spans 12 amino acids. CDR3 nucleotides: TGTGCCAGCAGCTTGGGGAGAGAGACCCAGTACTTC. This encodes CASSLGRETQYF.

The V gene is TRBV15, the J gene TRBJ2-2, with TRBD1 as a possible D gene (6 bases). This CDR3 comprises 15 residues. Trimming removed 2 bases at V and 3 bases at J, with 10 bases between. Per the germline V gene, CDR1 is LNHNV and CDR2 is YYDKDF (reference sequence). CDR3 in amino acids: CATSRQGPDTGELFF. The CDR3 nucleotides are TGTGCCACCAGCAGACAGGGGCCGGACACCGGGGAGCTGTTTTTT.

This chain connects TRBV7-9 to TRBJ2-7; tentative D call: TRBD2 (6 bases). This CDR3 contains 15 residues. Trimming removed 4 bases at V and 7 bases at J, with 20 bases between. Germline V gene sequence: CDR1 SEHNR, CDR2 FQNEAQ (reference sequence). The CDR3 bases are TGTGCCAGCAGCTACTTTCAGGAGGGCGGTGTAGAGCAGTACTTC. Translated: CASSYFQEGGVEQYF.

V is TRBV9 and J is TRBJ1-3; possibly TRBD1 for D (6 bases). CDR3 length equals 14 residues. V lost 3 bases and J lost 10, with 17 bases in between. Germline V gene sequence: CDR1 SGDLS, CDR2 YYNGEE. The CDR3 is CASSGDTAVGTIYF. CDR3 bases: TGTGCCAGCAGCGGGGACACCGCGGTTGGTACCATATATTTT.

The J gene is TRBJ1-1, the V gene TRBV30; no definite D call. The CDR3 is made up of 13 amino acids. Germline V CDR1 and CDR2: GTSNPN, SVGIG (reference sequence). The V end was cut by 4 bases, the J end by 1 base, with 10 bases between. The CDR3 DNA is TGTGCCTGGAACCCGGGTGCGAACACTGAAGCTTTCTTT. This codes for CAWNPGANTEAFF.

Concerning this clone: Other DNA sequences in the same sample also yield this CDR3. This rearrangement joins TRBV7-9 to TRBJ1-1; TRBD1 matches 7 bases. Per germline, CDR1 SEHNR and CDR2 FQNEAQ (reference sequence). V was pared by 5 bases and J by 1 base, with 4 bases of the junction left unmatched. The CDR3 contains 14 residues. The CDR3 is CASSLGQTNTEAFF. As DNA, the CDR3 is TGTGCCAGCAGCCTGGGACAGACGAACACTGAAGCTTTCTTT.

The chain carries TRBV18 and TRBJ2-1; 12 positions agree with TRBD1. Germline loops: CDR1 KGHSH, CDR2 LQKENI. This CDR3 comprises 18 residues. Trimming took 3 bases from V and 3 from J; bases not matched to a gene: 9. The CDR3 is CASSPRGGQGASYNEQFF. The CDR3 bases are TGTGCCAGCTCACCCCGAGGGGGACAGGGGGCGAGCTACAATGAGCAGTTCTTC.

This clone occurred once. At one of its ends the junction is not consistent with the germline gene, which may arise from a read error. The rearrangement links TRBV7-7 to TRBJ2-5; 7 bases align to TRBD2. Per the germline V gene, CDR1 is SSHAT and CDR2 is FNYEAQ (reference sequence). There are 15 residues in the CDR3. The CDR3 DNA reads as TGTGCTAGCAGCTTAGCCCCGGCGGGAGTTTGGACCCAGTACTTC. It codes for CASSLAPAGVWTQYF.

The chain combines TRBV18 with TRBJ2-5; D is possibly TRBD1 (6 bases). V lost 2 bases and J 4 bases, leaving 14 bases between the germline ends. CDR3 length: 15 residues. From germline, CDR1 is KGHSH and CDR2 LQKENI. The DNA for the CDR3 is TGTGCCAGCTCACCAATAGAGGACAGCCGAGAGACCCAGTACTTC. This translates into CASSPIEDSRETQYF.

The chain uses TRBV28 and TRBJ1-5; D is perhaps TRBD1 (6 bases). Germline V lookup: CDR1 MDHEN, CDR2 SYDVKM. The CDR3 has 16 residues. Trimming cost V 6 bases and J 3 bases, with 18 bases left between them. CDR3 sequence reads: CASSPGSGGFNQPQHF. The CDR3 DNA reads as TGTGCCAGCAGCCCCGGATCGGGGGGCTTCAATCAGCCCCAGCATTTT.

This chain joins TRBV11-2 and TRBJ2-1, with 8 bases aligning to TRBD2. Germline CDR1 and CDR2: SGHAT and FQNNGV. With V trimmed by 8 bases and J by 3 bases, 6 bases remained unmatched. CDR3 length: 14 amino acids. Here the CDR3 reads CASSGGGYYNEQFF. CDR3 coding DNA: TGTGCCAGCTCCGGGGGGGGATACTACAATGAGCAGTTCTTC.